This T cell receptor (beta chain) was sequenced for a study of radiotherapy plus CTLA-4 blockade in lung cancer. Overall study context: Overall, around 18% of patients showed an objective response, while about 30% attained disease control.

Study-wide results and limits: Following radiotherapy plus ipilimumab, tumor-derived TCR clones expanded in the blood.

Libraries were prepared by immunoSEQ multiplex PCR; TCRdb keeps only in-frame clonotypes and omits some of them. Of 30,000 to 35,000 clones in the sample, 70% to 85% are singletons; the top ten hold roughly 7.4%. Germline V lookup: CDR1 SGHKS, CDR2 YYEKEE (reference sequence). CDR3 size: 16 residues. Trimming took 0 bases from V and 0 from J, leaving 11 bases between them. In regard to this clone: The antigen is not known.

The starting material was peripheral blood, obtained from a patient treated with radiotherapy plus ipilimumab. The TCR comes from a human donor with non-small cell lung cancer who had stable disease on radiotherapy plus ipilimumab. J is TRBJ2-3 and V is TRBV5-5; possibly TRBD1 for D (6 bases). This CDR3 is CASSLEMTGSTDTQYF. DNA for the CDR3: TGTGCCAGCAGCTTGGAGATGACAGGCAGCACAGATACGCAGTATTTT.